These 24 T cell receptor beta chains were all obtained from the same sample, sequenced in a study of blood T cell repertoires in COVID-19. Measured with immunoSEQ multiplex PCR; TCRdb has only the in-frame clones, and not every one. The data show some 340,000 clones, around 83% seen once. The source material was PBMCs or T cells enriched from blood (not recorded which). These TCRs come from a woman between 45 and 60 years old who had recovered from COVID-19.

The chain joins TRBV25-1 to TRBJ1-2; a weak D match, TRBD1 (5 bases). Germline CDR1 reads MGHDK; CDR2 reads SYGVNS. V lost 6 bases and J lost 7, with 21 bases in between. CDR3 length: 15 residues. The CDR3 loop is CASRFPEGLGSGYTF. CDR3 DNA: TGTGCCAGCAGATTCCCAGAGGGACTGGGATCTGGCTACACCTTC.

This rearrangement joins TRBV14 to TRBJ2-7, with 7 nucleotides matching TRBD1. Germline CDR1 SGHDN, CDR2 FVKESK. The trim removed 1 base at V and 1 base at J, leaving 4 bases unmatched. This CDR3 is 15 amino acids long. CDR3 sequence: CASSQGTTGSYEQYF. The DNA for the CDR3 is TGTGCCAGCAGCCAAGGAACGACAGGGTCCTACGAGCAGTACTTC.

The chain links TRBV5-6 to TRBJ1-2; D is unclear. The CDR3 spans 15 residues. Germline CDR1 and CDR2: SGHDT and YYEEEE. Trimming removed 4 bases at V and 3 bases at J, with 16 bases between. The CDR3 here is CASSPWRENYYGYTF. For the CDR3, the DNA is TGTGCCAGCAGCCCCTGGAGGGAGAACTACTATGGCTACACCTTC.

The table lists this clone with a count of one. This chain uses TRBV21-1 with TRBJ1-2; TRBD1 is taken as the D call from the table, unchecked against the DNA. TRBV21-1 is a pseudogene. This CDR3 contains 13 residues. Here the CDR3 reads CALTQGARYGYTF. The CDR3 nucleotides read TGTGCCCTTACCCAGGGGGCGCGTTATGGCTACACCTTC.

The rearrangement joins TRBV5-6 to TRBJ2-1; possible D gene TRBD2, 6 bases. The V gene's germline CDR1 is SGHDT and CDR2 YYEEEE. This CDR3 is 16 amino acids long. The V and J ends lost 3 bases and 3 bases respectively, with 16 bases between them. This CDR3 is CASSSAEGKFYNEQFF. Written as DNA, the CDR3 is TGTGCCAGCAGCTCGGCGGAGGGCAAGTTCTACAATGAGCAGTTCTTC.

This clone occurred once. CDR3 residues: CASSVSTSAGELFF. DNA for the CDR3: TGTGCCAGCAGCGTCTCGACGAGCGCCGGGGAGCTGTTTTTT. V and J are TRBV9 and TRBJ2-2; D call uncertain. Germline V lookup: CDR1 SGDLS, CDR2 YYNGEE. Between the trimmed V and J ends, which lost 2 bases and 6 bases, there was a span of 11 bases. The CDR3 has 14 residues. The complete variable domain, with remaining parts taken from reference TRBV9 and TRBJ2-2, reads DSGVTQTPKHLITATGQRVTLRCSPRSGDLSVYWYQQSLDQGLQFLIQYYNGEERAKGNILERFSAQQFPDLHSELNLSSLELGDSALYFCASSVSTSAGELFFGEGSRLTVL.

The V gene is TRBV18, the J gene TRBJ1-5, with TRBD1 matching 8 bases. The CDR3 totals 16 residues. Per germline, CDR1 KGHSH and CDR2 LQKENI. V lost 0 bases to trimming and J lost 7 bases; unmatched junction nucleotides: 8. The chain's CDR3 is CASSPPSGQGVQPQHF. CDR3 nucleotides: TGTGCCAGCTCACCACCTTCTGGACAGGGTGTGCAGCCCCAGCATTTT.

The CDR3 DNA follows: TGTGCCAGCACCCCGCGGGGCACAGATACGCAGTATTTT. The encoded protein is CASTPRGTDTQYF. The chain joins TRBV7-8 to TRBJ2-3, with D possibly matching TRBD2 (5 bases). V lost 7 bases and J 1 base, leaving 9 bases between the germline ends. The CDR3 is 13 residues long. Germline CDR1 is SGHVS and CDR2 is FQNEAQ.

V is TRBV30 and J is TRBJ1-4; D is unresolved. V was cut by 0 bases and J by 7 bases, with 12 bases left in between. Per the germline V gene, CDR1 is GTSNPN and CDR2 is SVGIG (reference sequence). CDR3 size: 14 residues. The CDR3 loop reads CAWSVSGRAEKLFF. The DNA of the CDR3 is TGTGCCTGGAGTGTCTCGGGGAGGGCTGAAAAACTGTTTTTT.

CDR3 in amino acids: CASSPPQGVTEAFF. In DNA, the CDR3 is TGTGCCAGCAGTCCTCCACAGGGGGTCACTGAAGCTTTCTTT. V gene TRBV2 combines with J gene TRBJ1-1; TRBD1 aligns across 8 bases. CDR1 and CDR2 from the germline V gene are SNHLY and FYNNEI. Trimming at V came to 5 bases and at J to 4 bases, leaving 6 bases not matched to a gene. The CDR3 is made up of 14 amino acids.

CDR3: CASAMMTGTQETQYF. The CDR3 DNA sequence: TGTGCCAGCGCTATGATGACAGGGACGCAAGAGACCCAGTACTTC. The chain joins TRBV6-5 to TRBJ2-5; 7 bases map to TRBD1. Per the germline V gene, CDR1 is MNHEY and CDR2 is SVGAGI. V lost 8 bases and J lost 2; bases outside the gene matches: 11. The length of the CDR3 is 15 residues.

In DNA, the CDR3 is TGTGCCAGCAGCCAAGGGTTAGATCAGCCCCAGCATTTT. Translated: CASSQGLDQPQHF. The genes are TRBV3-1 (or the pseudogene TRBV3-2) and TRBJ1-5; D is unclear. Trimming removed 1 base from V and 5 bases from J, with 6 bases in between. The CDR3 spans 13 residues. Germline V gene lookup returns CDR1 LGHDT and CDR2 YNNKEL (reference sequence).

The rearrangement links TRBV5-8 to TRBJ2-2; D remains unclear. The CDR3 runs 11 residues. V lost 4 bases, J lost 8 bases, and 6 bases lay in between. Germline CDR1 is SGHTS and CDR2 is YDEGEE. The CDR3 protein is CASSLRGELFF. CDR3 in DNA: TGTGCCAGCAGCCTGAGGGGGGAGCTGTTTTTT.

This sequence joins TRBV27 and TRBJ1-2, with 7 bases lining up with TRBD1. Germline-derived CDR1 and CDR2 are MNHEY and SMNVEV (reference sequence). The CDR3 loop spans 15 amino acids. The ends lost 2 bases at V and 4 bases at J; junction bases unmatched: 7. The CDR3 spells CASSLGTTGSYGYTF. The CDR3 DNA is TGTGCCAGCAGTTTAGGAACGACAGGGTCCTATGGCTACACCTTC.

This rearrangement joins TRBV18 to TRBJ1-2; a possible D gene is TRBD1 (5 bases). CDR1 and CDR2 from the germline V gene are KGHSH and LQKENI. This CDR3 spans 13 amino acids. V was trimmed by 0 bases and J by 6 bases, leaving 8 bases between them. The CDR3 loop reads CASSPPGGDGYTF. DNA of the CDR3: TGTGCCAGCTCACCACCGGGGGGAGATGGCTACACCTTC.

The chain joins TRBV19 to TRBJ1-5; 7 bases map to TRBD1. The CDR3 runs to 15 residues. V gave up 3 bases and J gave up 4 bases; unmatched junction bases: 6. Germline CDR1 is LNHDA and CDR2 is SQIVND (reference sequence). The DNA for the CDR3 is TGTGCCAGTAGTATCCCACAGGGGAGTAATCAGCCCCAGCATTTT. Translation gives CASSIPQGSNQPQHF.

V and J are TRBV30 and TRBJ2-2; D is uncertain. Trimming took off 5 bases at V and 4 bases at J, with 5 bases between the two ends. This CDR3 is built from 11 residues. The germline V gene has CDR1 GTSNPN and CDR2 SVGIG (reference sequence). The CDR3 DNA sequence: TGTGCCTGGGGGCGCACCGGGGAGCTGTTTTTT. Translated, it gives CAWGRTGELFF.

The CDR3 nucleotides are TGCGCCAGCAAGCGGGACTCTGGAAACACCATATATTTT. As protein: CASKRDSGNTIYF. V gene TRBV5-1 combines with J gene TRBJ1-3; D unresolved. The V gene's germline CDR1 is SGHRS and CDR2 YFSETQ. The CDR3 runs to 13 residues. V was trimmed by 6 bases and J by 0 bases, leaving 7 bases between them.

The chain links TRBV11-2 to TRBJ1-4, with a tentative D call TRBD1 (6 bases). The CDR3 contains 14 residues. Germline V gene sequence: CDR1 SGHAT, CDR2 FQNNGV. The V and J ends lost 3 bases and 8 bases respectively, with 13 bases between them. CDR3 residues: CASSFSTGKEKLFF. CDR3 nucleotide sequence: TGTGCCAGCAGCTTTAGCACAGGGAAGGAAAAACTGTTTTTT.

This clone occurred once. The chain has TRBV6-5 and TRBJ1-3; 8 nucleotides agree with TRBD1. Looked up from germline, CDR1 is MNHEY and CDR2 is SVGAGI. CDR3 size: 16 residues. V dropped 0 bases and J dropped 4; count of bases not matched to a gene: 5. The CDR3 spells CASSYSLQGAGNTIYF. In nucleotides, the CDR3 is TGTGCCAGCAGTTACTCCTTGCAGGGGGCGGGAAACACCATATATTTT.

The chain employs TRBV3-1 (or the pseudogene TRBV3-2) and TRBJ1-2, with 9 bases lining up with TRBD1. Germline lookup yields CDR1 LGHDT and CDR2 YNNKEL (reference sequence). This CDR3 has 20 amino acids. Trimming at V came to 1 base and at J to 4 bases, leaving 19 bases not matched to a gene. The CDR3 protein is CASSQGLLGDRGSTGYGYTF. The CDR3 DNA sequence: TGTGCCAGCAGCCAAGGGTTATTGGGTGACAGGGGGTCTACGGGCTATGGCTACACCTTC.

This sequence joins TRBV11-2 and TRBJ2-3, with D tentatively TRBD2 (5 bases). V lost 5 bases to trimming and J lost 4 bases, with 16 bases between them. CDR3 length: 15 residues. CDR1 and CDR2 from the germline V gene are SGHAT and FQNNGV. CDR3 loop: CASSLTGAGPDTQYF. CDR3 DNA sequence: TGTGCCAGCAGCCTCACTGGCGCGGGTCCAGATACGCAGTATTTT.

Details on this clone: One end of the junction varies from germline; a read error may be responsible. The chain joins TRBV5-1 to TRBJ1-1; TRBD1 matches at 9 bases. This CDR3 is built from 18 residues. Germline V gene sequence: CDR1 SGHRS, CDR2 YFSETQ. The CDR3 nucleotides are TGCGCCAGCAGCCCAGGCGGTTTGGGACAGGGTTCCAACAATGAAGCTTTCTTT. As protein: CASSPGGLGQGSNNEAFF.

The chain couples TRBV2 to TRBJ1-6; TRBD1 aligns across 7 bases. The ends lost 8 bases at V and 7 bases at J; junction bases unmatched: 8. CDR1 is SNHLY, CDR2 FYNNEI, per germline. The CDR3 loop spans 14 amino acids. The CDR3 DNA follows: TGTGCCAGCGTGAAAGGGACAGACAATTCACCCCTCCACTTT. As protein: CASVKGTDNSPLHF.